The 27 T cell receptor beta chains below come from one sample, sequenced in a study of molecular identifiers for immune sequencing clone quantification. Via MiXCR, TCRdb re-called the PCR reads, giving one row per CDR3 protein. The repertoire holds about 510,000 distinct CDR3 sequences, around 23% seen once, with approximately 0.76% in the top ten. The source material was naive CD8+ T cells from blood, with Jurkat cell RNA spiked in. Subset meaning: FACS-sorted CD8+CD4-CCR7+CD45RA+ naive T cells. The receptors originated from a human donor in good health. Some libraries in this study had Jurkat cell RNA spiked in.

As concerns this clonotype: A much larger clone differs by one base, so this may be a read error. The chain employs TRBV28 and TRBJ2-5; D gene unclear. The CDR3 consists of 14 residues. In germline, CDR1 is MDHEN, CDR2 SYDVKM. CDR3 in amino acids: CASSFWSGQEAQYF. The CDR3 nucleotides read TGTGCCAGCAGTTTTTGGTCAGGCCAAGAGGCCCAGTACTTC.

This clonotype was detected only a few times. V and J are TRBV6-5 and TRBJ2-7, with 8 positions matching TRBD1. The CDR3 sequence is 14 residues long. V was clipped by 5 bases and J by 0 bases; unmatched bases: 3. CDR1 is MNHEY, CDR2 SVGAGI, per germline. This chain's CDR3 is CASSKGQDSYEQYF. The CDR3 DNA is TGTGCCAGCAGTAAGGGACAGGACTCCTACGAGCAGTACTTC.

For this clonotype: This may come from a read error, since a much larger clone is one base off. The chain carries TRBV7-8 and TRBJ2-7, with TRBD2 as a possible D gene (5 bases). CDR1 is SGHVS and CDR2 is FQNEAQ in the germline V gene. The length of the CDR3 is 14 residues. Written as DNA, the CDR3 is TGTGCCGGCAGCCCAGGAGGTAACGGGTACGAGCAGTACTTC. Protein: CAGSPGGNGYEQYF.

This clonotype was seen repeatedly, ten times or more. The chain has TRBV9 and TRBJ2-6; TRBD1 aligns across 10 bases. CDR1 and CDR2 (germline): SGDLS, YYNGEE. V lost 4 bases, J lost 1 base, and 8 bases stayed unmatched. The CDR3 runs to 18 residues. The CDR3 coding sequence is TGTGCCAGCAGCCGCCCCCGACAGGGGGCGTCTGGGGCCAACGTCCTGACTTTC. Protein product: CASSRPRQGASGANVLTF.

This clonotype was counted at least ten times. This chain joins TRBV20-1 and TRBJ2-3; tentative D call: TRBD2 (6 bases). Germline CDR1 DFQATT, CDR2 SNEGSKA (reference sequence). This CDR3 is 15 amino acids long. Trimming left V 1 base short and J 5 bases short, with 16 bases between. The DNA of the CDR3 is TGCAGTGCTAGAGCGCGGGGTGCCGGATTAGATACGCAGTATTTT. Its translation: CSARARGAGLDTQYF.

This clonotype was seen a handful of times. V gene TRBV14 combines with J gene TRBJ2-7; TRBD2 matches 11 bases. CDR1 and CDR2 (germline): SGHDN, FVKESK. The CDR3 consists of 15 residues. V shed 0 bases and J 2 bases; nucleotides not matched to a gene: 0. CDR3 sequence: CASSQELAGAYEQYF. The CDR3 DNA sequence: TGTGCCAGCAGCCAAGAACTAGCGGGAGCCTACGAGCAGTACTTC.

This clonotype was detected only a few times. This chain joins TRBV20-1 and TRBJ2-7; D ambiguous. CDR3 size: 15 residues. Germline CDR1 is DFQATT and CDR2 is SNEGSKA (reference sequence). With 3 bases removed from V and 2 bases from J, the gap between germline ends came to 17 bases. CDR3 nucleotide sequence: TGCAGTGCTAGCGATCAGAAGGTTCGCGCCTACGAGCAGTACTTC. Translated, it gives CSASDQKVRAYEQYF.

V and J are TRBV4-1 and TRBJ2-7; 8 nucleotides match TRBD1. V gave up 4 bases and J gave up 2 bases; unmatched junction bases: 7. The germline gives CDR1 MGHRA, CDR2 YSYEKL. The CDR3 is 15 residues long. For the CDR3, the DNA is TGCGCCAGCAGCCTCGGACAGGGTATAACCTACGAGCAGTACTTC. It codes for CASSLGQGITYEQYF.

J is TRBJ2-7 and V is TRBV19, with 9 bases aligning to TRBD1. V shed 4 bases, J shed 6 bases, and the junction held 10 bases outside the gene matches. CDR3 length: 15 amino acids. Germline loops: CDR1 LNHDA, CDR2 SQIVND (reference sequence). DNA of the CDR3: TGTGCCAGTAGTACAACAGGGGGCTTGGAGAGCGAGCAGTACTTC. This gives the protein CASSTTGGLESEQYF.

In this sample, this clonotype turned up many times. The rearrangement uses TRBV5-1 and TRBJ2-5, with a possible D match to TRBD2 (5 bases). There are 14 residues in the CDR3. Germline V gene lookup returns CDR1 SGHRS and CDR2 YFSETQ. V was trimmed by 4 bases and J by 7 bases, leaving 17 bases between them. Here the CDR3 DNA reads TGCGCCAGCAGCCCTCTTAACCCAGAGGGGACCCAGTACTTC. Protein sequence: CASSPLNPEGTQYF.

This clonotype turned up a few times. The J gene is TRBJ2-2, the V gene TRBV7-9, with D possibly being TRBD1 (6 bases). Trimming took 0 bases from V and 3 from J, leaving 11 bases between them. The germline V gene has CDR1 SEHNR and CDR2 FQNEAQ (reference sequence). The CDR3 length is 16 residues. The CDR3 sequence: CASSLAVGHHTGELFF. DNA of the CDR3: TGTGCCAGCAGCTTAGCGGTGGGACATCACACCGGGGAGCTGTTTTTT.

This clonotype was observed a handful of times. A junction end diverges from the germline sequence, so it may reflect a read error. This sequence joins TRBV9 and TRBJ1-2; D possibly corresponds to TRBD1 (5 bases). Germline V gene data show CDR1 as SGDLS and CDR2 as YYNGEE. The CDR3 runs 16 residues. Here the CDR3 DNA reads TGTGCCAGCAGCTCACGGGACCGATTAGCTAACTATGGCCACACCTTC. Protein sequence: CASSSRDRLANYGHTF.

This clonotype was counted between two and nine times. This chain uses TRBV27 with TRBJ2-3, with D perhaps TRBD1 (6 bases). There are 17 residues in the CDR3. Germline V lookup: CDR1 MNHEY, CDR2 SMNVEV (reference sequence). Between the trimmed V and J ends, which lost 6 bases and 1 base, there was a span of 20 bases. In nucleotides, the CDR3 is TGTGCCAGCAGACAAACCGACAGGTCGCTGGGCACAGATACGCAGTATTTT. Translation: CASRQTDRSLGTDTQYF.

As concerns this clonotype: This may arise from a read error, as a much more abundant clone is one base away. The conserved final phenylalanine or tryptophan is absent from the CDR3, which likely points to a read error. V is TRBV5-6 and J is TRBJ1-1; D remains ambiguous. Germline values: CDR1 SGHDT, CDR2 YYEEEE. The V gene lost 0 bases and the J gene lost 10 bases, with 16 bases spanning the gap. The CDR3 extends over 14 amino acids. CDR3 residues: CASSLERRRFGAFI. In DNA, the CDR3 is TGTGCCAGCAGCTTGGAGCGCAGACGTTTCGGAGCTTTCATT.

This chain joins TRBV7-2 and TRBJ2-3; a possible D gene is TRBD2 (6 bases). Germline CDR1 reads SGHTA; CDR2 reads FQGNSA. The ends were cut back, 4 bases at V and 4 bases at J, with 15 bases in the middle. The CDR3 has 15 residues. The CDR3 sequence is CASSSPGLHADTQYF. The CDR3 DNA sequence: TGTGCCAGCAGCTCTCCGGGACTTCACGCAGATACGCAGTATTTT.

The J gene is TRBJ1-1, the V gene TRBV7-3; no clear D. The V end was cut by 5 bases, the J end by 4 bases, with 14 bases between. Germline CDR1 is SGHTA and CDR2 is FQGTGA. There are 14 residues in the CDR3. The CDR3 DNA is TGTGCCAGCAGCCCCATGGGCGGTAGCACTGAAGCTTTCTTT. Translation: CASSPMGGSTEAFF. Full variable domain (missing parts from reference TRBV7-3 and TRBJ1-1): GAGVSQTPSNKVTEKGKYVELRCDPISGHTALYWYRQSLGQGPEFLIYFQGTGAADDSGLPNDRFFAVRPEGSVSTLKIQRTERGDSAVYLCASSPMGGSTEAFFGQGTRLTVV.

The genes are TRBV10-2 and TRBJ1-1, with no clear D. Germline V lookup: CDR1 WSHSY, CDR2 SAAADI. V gave up 4 bases and J gave up 4 bases, with 13 bases separating them. The CDR3 extends over 14 amino acids. As DNA, the CDR3 is TGCGCCAGCAGTGCAAACAGCCAATTCACTGAAGCTTTCTTT. Translated: CASSANSQFTEAFF.

With respect to this clonotype: An end of the junction differs from the germline gene, which may be a read error. The V gene is TRBV5-1, the J gene TRBJ1-1; D might be TRBD1 (5 bases). CDR1 is SGHRS and CDR2 is YFSETQ in the germline V gene. This CDR3 region has 14 residues. The CDR3 loop reads CASSLRQGSTEALF. Written as DNA, the CDR3 is TGCGCCAGCAGCTTGCGGCAGGGTAGCACTGAAGCTCTCTTT.

Worth noting for this clonotype: A read error may be the cause here, since a much bigger clone is one base away. The chain employs TRBV6-2 or TRBV6-3 and TRBJ1-2; perhaps TRBD1 as D (5 bases). Trimming took 2 bases from V and 8 from J, leaving 18 bases between them. CDR1 and CDR2 (germline): MNHEY, SVGEGT. The CDR3 is made up of 15 amino acids. CDR3 region: CASSYLGLGREGYTF. The CDR3 DNA sequence: TGTGCCAGCAGTTACCTGGGACTCGGTCGGGAAGGCTACACCTTC.

Note on this clonotype: One base away lies a much larger clone, so this may be a sequencing read error. This chain uses TRBV6-5 with TRBJ2-1; either TRBD1 or TRBD2 may fit D (5 bases each). This CDR3 has 13 amino acids. V lost 5 bases and J 10 bases, leaving 15 bases between the germline ends. CDR1 is MNHEY and CDR2 is SVGAGI in the germline V gene. The CDR3 loop is CASSLKGPHEQFF. CDR3 sequence (DNA): TGTGCCAGCAGTCTTAAGGGACCTCACGAGCAGTTCTTC.

Of note for this clonotype: A much larger clone lies one base from this, so it may be a read error. This sequence joins TRBV13 and TRBJ2-1; D may be TRBD2 (6 bases). This CDR3 has 14 amino acids. CDR1 is PRHDT and CDR2 is FYEKMQ in the germline V gene (reference sequence). CDR3 DNA sequence: TGTGCGTGCACGGGGCAGGGAGGAGTCAATGAGCAGTTCTTC. Its protein product is CACTGQGGVNEQFF.

This clonotype was counted ten times or more. V usage is TRBV12-5 and J usage is TRBJ1-1; no clear D. The CDR3 spans 12 residues. Germline CDR1 is LGHNT and CDR2 is FRNRAP. Between the trimmed V and J ends, which lost 6 bases and 7 bases, there was a span of 12 bases. CDR3 sequence (DNA): TGTGCTAGTGGCCGGGGTGCGGTTGAAGCTTTCTTT. Its translation: CASGRGAVEAFF.

This sequence joins TRBV27 and TRBJ2-7; D possibly matches TRBD1 or TRBD2 (5 bases each). This CDR3 has 14 amino acids. The ends were cut back, 6 bases at V and 3 bases at J, with 15 bases in the middle. CDR1 is MNHEY and CDR2 is SMNVEV in the germline V gene (reference sequence). CDR3 nucleotides: TGTGCCAGCAGCCTGGGACCTGTCCACTACGAGCAGTACTTC. This sequence encodes CASSLGPVHYEQYF.

Comment on this clonotype: Compared with germline, one end of the junction differs, possibly owing to a read error. V usage is TRBV6-5 and J usage is TRBJ2-6, with D perhaps assigned TRBD1 or TRBD2 (5 bases each). The CDR3 loop spans 15 amino acids. Germline assignment: CDR1 MNHEY and CDR2 SVGAGI. The CDR3 region has the DNA TGTGCCAGCCATCCGGCAGGGAGTGGGCCAGATACGCCGTATTTC. The encoded protein is CASHPAGSGPDTPYF.

This clonotype was seen repeatedly, ten times or more. The gene calls are TRBV7-6 and TRBJ2-7; D is perhaps TRBD2 (6 bases). The CDR3 covers 14 residues. Germline V gene lookup returns CDR1 SGHVS and CDR2 FNYEAQ. V lost 5 bases and J 4 bases, leaving 15 bases between the germline ends. CDR3 bases: TGTGCCAGCAGCCCAGGACTAATAAGTTACGAGCAGTACTTC. Its protein product is CASSPGLISYEQYF.

This clonotype was recorded at least ten times. The chain links TRBV28 to TRBJ2-5; 7 nucleotides align to TRBD2. The junction had 5 bases not matched to a gene; V was cut back by 4 bases and J by 3 bases. This CDR3 is 14 amino acids long. Per the germline V gene, CDR1 is MDHEN and CDR2 is SYDVKM. CDR3 coding DNA: TGTGCCAGCAGTTCGCGACTAGCCGAAGAGACCCAGTACTTC. The encoded protein is CASSSRLAEETQYF. Full variable domain (outside the CDR3, taken from reference TRBV28 and TRBJ2-5): DVKVTQSSRYLVKRTGEKVFLECVQDMDHENMFWYRQDPGLGLRLIYFSYDVKMKEKGDIPEGYSVSREKKERFSLILESASTNQTSMYLCASSSRLAEETQYFGPGTRLLVL.

Worth noting for this clonotype: This may be a read error: a much more frequent sequence differs by one nucleotide. The chain joins TRBV10-2 to TRBJ1-1; D unclear. Germline CDR1 WSHSY, CDR2 SAAADI. There are 13 residues in the CDR3. CDR3 coding DNA: TGCGCCTGCAGTGAGGTCCCGAACACTGAAGCTTTCTTT. Protein sequence: CACSEVPNTEAFF.